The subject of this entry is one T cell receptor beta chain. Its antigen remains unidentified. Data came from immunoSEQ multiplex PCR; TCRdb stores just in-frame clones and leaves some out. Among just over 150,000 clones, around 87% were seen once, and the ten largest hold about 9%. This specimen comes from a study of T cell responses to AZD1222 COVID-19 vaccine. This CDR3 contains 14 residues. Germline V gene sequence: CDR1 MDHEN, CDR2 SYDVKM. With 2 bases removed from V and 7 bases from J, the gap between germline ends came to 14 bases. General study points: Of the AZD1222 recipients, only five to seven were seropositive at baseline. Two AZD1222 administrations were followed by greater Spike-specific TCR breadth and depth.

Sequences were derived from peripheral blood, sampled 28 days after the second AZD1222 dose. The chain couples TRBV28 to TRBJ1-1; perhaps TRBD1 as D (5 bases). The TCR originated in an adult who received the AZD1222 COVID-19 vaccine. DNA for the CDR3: TGTGCCAGCAGTTTACCCACAGGCGCCTATGAAGCTTTCTTT. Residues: CASSLPTGAYEAFF.